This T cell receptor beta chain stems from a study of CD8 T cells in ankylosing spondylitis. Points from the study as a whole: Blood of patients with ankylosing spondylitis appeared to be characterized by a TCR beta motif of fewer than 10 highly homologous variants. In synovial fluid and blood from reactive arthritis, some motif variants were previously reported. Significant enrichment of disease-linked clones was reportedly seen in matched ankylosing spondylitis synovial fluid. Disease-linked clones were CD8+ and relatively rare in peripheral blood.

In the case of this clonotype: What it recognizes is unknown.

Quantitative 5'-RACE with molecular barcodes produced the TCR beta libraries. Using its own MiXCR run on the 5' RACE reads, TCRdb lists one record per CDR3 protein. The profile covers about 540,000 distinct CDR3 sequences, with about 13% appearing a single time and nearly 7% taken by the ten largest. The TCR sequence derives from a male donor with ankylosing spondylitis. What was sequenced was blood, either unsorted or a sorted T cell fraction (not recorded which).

CDR3 sequence (DNA): TGTGCCAGCAGCCTAAGGACTAGCGGGAGTGGTAATGAGCAGTTCTTC. Translating gives CASSLRTSGSGNEQFF. V usage is TRBV7-9 and J usage is TRBJ2-1; 13 nucleotides match TRBD2. Per the germline V gene, CDR1 is SEHNR and CDR2 is FQNEAQ (reference sequence). Trimming removed 5 bases from V and 7 bases from J; junction bases left unmatched: 8. CDR3 length: 16 residues.